These 12 T cell receptor beta chains were all obtained from the same sample, sequenced in a study of vaccination and CD4 T cells after COVID-19. Sequence data for DNA of cultured CD4+ T cells were generated by the Oncomine TCR Beta short-read assay. TCRdb passed the PCR reads through MiXCR, listing each CDR3 protein once. The data show roughly 6,900 distinct CDR3 sequences, less than 30% seen once. Their antigens are not known. Treatment noted: roughly 10-day PBMC culture with coronavirus spike peptide pools or control peptides (ViraFEST assay). Samples of CD4+ T cells were obtained from the unexposed donor before the COVID-19 pandemic (2011-2018). Sequencing input: CD4+ T cells from blood, cultured in vitro. All receptors come from a human donor in good health.

This chain joins TRBV12-3 or TRBV12-4 and TRBJ2-7; no definite D call. V lost 6 bases and J 2 bases, leaving 11 bases between the germline ends. The CDR3 totals 13 residues. The CDR3 here is CASSPTTTYEQYF. In nucleotides, the CDR3 is TGTGCCAGCAGCCCCACGACGACCTACGAGCAGTACTTC.

This clonotype was detected only a few times. The V gene is TRBV6-1, the J gene TRBJ1-1; TRBD1 matches 8 bases. CDR3 size: 14 residues. Germline CDR1 MNHNS, CDR2 SASEGT. V dropped 7 bases and J dropped 6; count of bases not matched to a gene: 10. Written as DNA, the CDR3 is TGTGCCAGCATATGGGCGATGGACAGGGCTGAAGCTTTCTTT. This gives the protein CASIWAMDRAEAFF.

V is TRBV7-2 and J is TRBJ2-1, with a weak D call TRBD1 (5 bases). The CDR3 length is 14 residues. V lost 4 bases and J 3 bases, leaving 10 bases between the germline ends. The germline CDR1 and CDR2 sequences are SGHTA and FQGNSA. For the CDR3, the DNA is TGTGCCAGCAGCTCGTGGCAGGGCTACAATGAGCAGTTCTTC. Protein: CASSSWQGYNEQFF.

CDR3 in DNA: TGTGCCGGAGGGGACACCGGCTATCCCCTCCACTTT. This encodes CAGGDTGYPLHF. The V gene is TRBV30, the J gene TRBJ1-6; tentatively, D is TRBD1 (6 bases). The germline V gene encodes CDR1 GTSNPN and CDR2 SVGIG (reference sequence). The V gene lost 8 bases and the J gene lost 13 bases, with 18 bases spanning the gap. This CDR3 has 12 residues.

The chain carries TRBV5-1 and TRBJ2-7; D unclear. Per the germline V gene, CDR1 is SGHRS and CDR2 is YFSETQ. The V gene lost 8 bases and the J gene lost 5 bases, with 20 bases spanning the gap. The CDR3 consists of 14 residues. The DNA of the CDR3 is TGCGCCAGTGCAGGAGCGATTGGGGTCAACGAGCAGTACTTC. It yields the protein CASAGAIGVNEQYF.

This CDR3 reads CASSTQFTGELFF. The CDR3 DNA reads TGTGCCAGTAGTACCCAGTTCACCGGGGAGCTGTTTTTT. This rearrangement joins TRBV19 to TRBJ2-2; no firm D call. CDR3 length equals 13 residues. Germline V lookup: CDR1 LNHDA, CDR2 SQIVND (reference sequence). V lost 4 bases, J lost 4 bases, and 7 bases lay in between.

The chain combines TRBV11-1 with TRBJ1-4; D is uncertain. Per germline, CDR1 SGHAT and CDR2 FQDESV (reference sequence). The CDR3 contains 13 residues. V lost 2 bases and J lost 7, with 8 bases in between. CDR3 nucleotides: TGTGCCAGCAGCTTATTGGGTGGTGAAAAACTGTTTTTT. It is translated as CASSLLGGEKLFF.

This chain joins TRBV7-2 and TRBJ2-3; 8 bases are a match to TRBD2. CDR3 size: 14 residues. With V trimmed by 5 bases and J by 1 base, 2 bases remained unmatched. Germline V gives CDR1 SGHTA, CDR2 FQGNSA. This CDR3 is CASSPTSGTDTQYF. CDR3 coding DNA: TGTGCCAGCAGCCCGACTAGCGGCACAGATACGCAGTATTTT.

This clonotype occurred a few times. The chain carries TRBV20-1 and TRBJ1-1; tentatively, D is TRBD1 (6 bases). Trimming left V 4 bases short and J 2 bases short, with 14 bases between. The CDR3 totals 14 residues. Germline V lookup: CDR1 DFQATT, CDR2 SNEGSKA (reference sequence). This CDR3 reads CSANTDSANTEAFF. CDR3 sequence (DNA): TGCAGTGCTAATACGGACAGTGCCAACACTGAAGCTTTCTTT.

The chain links TRBV19 to TRBJ2-5; the D is unclear. Trimming cost V 6 bases and J 2 bases, with 7 bases left between them. Germline V gene data show CDR1 as LNHDA and CDR2 as SQIVND (reference sequence). CDR3 length: 12 residues. CDR3 loop: CASSKRQETQYF. The CDR3 DNA reads as TGTGCCAGTAGCAAACGACAAGAGACCCAGTACTTC. Together with reference TRBV19 and TRBJ2-5, the CDR3 gives the full variable domain: DGGITQSPKYLFRKEGQNVTLSCEQNLNHDAMYWYRQDPGQGLRLIYYSQIVNDFQKGDIAEGYSVSREKKESFPLTVTSAQKNPTAFYLCASSKRQETQYFGPGTRLLVL.

The table lists this clonotype with a few counts. V usage is TRBV5-1 and J usage is TRBJ1-1; D uncertain. The CDR3 length is 13 residues. Germline CDR1 reads SGHRS; CDR2 reads YFSETQ. The V end lost 5 bases, the J end lost 4 bases, and 12 bases lay between the germline ends. DNA of the CDR3: TGCGCCAGCAGTACCCGGGGAGGCACTGAAGCTTTCTTT. Translation gives CASSTRGGTEAFF.

On this clonotype itself: One end of the junction is discordant with germline, which a read error may explain. CDR3 sequence reads: CASSLGNYPSTDTQYF. CDR3 bases: TGTGCTAGCAGCTTAGGAAACTACCCTAGCACAGATACGCAGTATTTT. V gene TRBV7-7 combines with J gene TRBJ2-3; D is unresolved. CDR1 and CDR2 from the germline V gene are SSHAT and FNYEAQ (reference sequence). This CDR3 has 16 residues.